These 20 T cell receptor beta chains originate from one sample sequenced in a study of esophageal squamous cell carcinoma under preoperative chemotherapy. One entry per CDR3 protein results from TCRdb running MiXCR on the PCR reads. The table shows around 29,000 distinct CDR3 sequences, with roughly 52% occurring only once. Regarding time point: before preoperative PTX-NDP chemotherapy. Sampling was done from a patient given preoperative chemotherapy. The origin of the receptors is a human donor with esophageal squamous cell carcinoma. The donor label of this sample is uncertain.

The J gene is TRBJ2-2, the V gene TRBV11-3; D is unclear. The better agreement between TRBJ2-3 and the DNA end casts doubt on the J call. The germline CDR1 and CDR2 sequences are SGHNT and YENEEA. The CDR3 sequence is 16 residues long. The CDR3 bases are TGTGCCAGCAGCTTCGGGCATGATGGGAACACCGGTGAGCAGTATTTT. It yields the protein CASSFGHDGNTGEQYF.

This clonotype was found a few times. The CDR3 loop reads CASSEVGGDEQFF. In DNA, the CDR3 is TGTGCCAGCAGTGAAGTAGGGGGCGATGAGCAGTTCTTC. The chain links TRBV6-1 to TRBJ2-1; 7 bases are a match to TRBD1. CDR3 length: 13 amino acids. J lost 8 bases, V lost 1 base, and 2 bases had no gene match. Germline V lookup: CDR1 MNHNS, CDR2 SASEGT.

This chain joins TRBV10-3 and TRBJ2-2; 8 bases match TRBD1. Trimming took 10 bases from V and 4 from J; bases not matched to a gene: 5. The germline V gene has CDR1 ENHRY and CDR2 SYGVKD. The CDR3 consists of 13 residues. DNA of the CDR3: TGTGCCACCCAGGGGGCCGTCACCGGGGAGCTGTTTTTT. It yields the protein CATQGAVTGELFF.

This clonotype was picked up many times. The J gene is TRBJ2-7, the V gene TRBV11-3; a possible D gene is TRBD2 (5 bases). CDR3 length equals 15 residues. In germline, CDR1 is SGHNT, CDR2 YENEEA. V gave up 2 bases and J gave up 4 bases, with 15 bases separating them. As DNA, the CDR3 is TGTGCCAGCAGCTTAAGGAGCGGCCCATCTTACGAGCAGTACTTC. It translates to CASSLRSGPSYEQYF.

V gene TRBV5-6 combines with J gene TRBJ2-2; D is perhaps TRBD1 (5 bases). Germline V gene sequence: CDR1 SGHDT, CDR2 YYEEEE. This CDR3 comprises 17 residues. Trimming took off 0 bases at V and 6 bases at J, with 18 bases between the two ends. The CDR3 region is CASSLGVGRGRSGELFF. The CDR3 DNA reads TGTGCCAGCAGCTTGGGTGTAGGTAGGGGCCGGTCCGGGGAGCTGTTTTTT.

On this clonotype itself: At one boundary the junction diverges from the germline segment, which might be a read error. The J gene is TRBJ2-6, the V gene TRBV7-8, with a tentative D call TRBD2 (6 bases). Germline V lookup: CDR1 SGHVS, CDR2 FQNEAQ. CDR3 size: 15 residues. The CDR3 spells CASGGATPWANVQNF. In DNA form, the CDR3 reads TGTGCCAGCGGCGGGGCAACTCCTTGGGCCAACGTGCAGAACTTC.

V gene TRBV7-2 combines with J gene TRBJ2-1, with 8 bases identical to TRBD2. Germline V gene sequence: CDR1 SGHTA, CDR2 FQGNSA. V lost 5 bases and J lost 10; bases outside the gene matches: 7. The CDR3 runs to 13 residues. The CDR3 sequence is CASSQTVAGEQFF. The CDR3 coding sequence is TGTGCCAGCAGCCAAACCGTAGCGGGGGAGCAGTTCTTC.

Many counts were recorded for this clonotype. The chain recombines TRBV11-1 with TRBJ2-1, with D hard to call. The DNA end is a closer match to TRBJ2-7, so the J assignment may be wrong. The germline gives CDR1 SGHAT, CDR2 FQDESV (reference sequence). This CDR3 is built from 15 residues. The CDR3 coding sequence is TGTGCCAGCAGCCGGACGGAACAATCCTACAATGAGCAGTACTTC. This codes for CASSRTEQSYNEQYF.

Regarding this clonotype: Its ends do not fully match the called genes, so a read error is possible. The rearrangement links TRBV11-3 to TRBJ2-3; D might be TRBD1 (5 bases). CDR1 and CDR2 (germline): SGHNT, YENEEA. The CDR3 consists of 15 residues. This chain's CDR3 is CASVLGLCATDTQYF. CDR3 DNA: TGTGCCAGCGTTTTGGGGCTGTGTGCCACAGATACGCAGTATTTC.

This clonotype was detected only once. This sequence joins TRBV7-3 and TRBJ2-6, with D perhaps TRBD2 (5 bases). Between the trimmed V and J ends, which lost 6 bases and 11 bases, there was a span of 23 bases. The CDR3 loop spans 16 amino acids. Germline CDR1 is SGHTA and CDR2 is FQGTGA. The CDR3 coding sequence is TGTGCCAGCAGTTCGGGGTCCAGTGCTGGGTCCTACGTCCTGACTTTC. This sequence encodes CASSSGSSAGSYVLTF.

The CDR3 region is CASRGGGGCGTDTQYF. CDR3 nucleotides: TGTGCCAGCAGGGGCGGAGGGGGCTGTGGCACAGATACCCAGTACTTC. The chain has TRBV7-8 and TRBJ2-5; tentative D call: TRBD1 (7 bases). The CDR3 length is 16 residues. V lost 6 bases, J lost 8 bases, and 25 bases lay in between. Germline assignment: CDR1 SGHVS and CDR2 FQNEAQ. The variable domain in full, completed from reference TRBV7-8 and TRBJ2-5, reads GAGVSQSPRYKVAKRGQDVALRCDPISGHVSLFWYQQALGQGPEFLTYFQNEAQLDKSGLPSDRFFAERPEGSVSTLKIQRTQQEDSAVYLCASRGGGGCGTDTQYFGPGTRLLVL.

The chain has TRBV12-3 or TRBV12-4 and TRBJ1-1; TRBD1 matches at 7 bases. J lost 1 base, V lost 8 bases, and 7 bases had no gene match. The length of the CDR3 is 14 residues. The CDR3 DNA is TGTGCCAGCCGACGACAGGGTGGGAACACTGAAGCTTTCTTT. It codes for CASRRQGGNTEAFF.

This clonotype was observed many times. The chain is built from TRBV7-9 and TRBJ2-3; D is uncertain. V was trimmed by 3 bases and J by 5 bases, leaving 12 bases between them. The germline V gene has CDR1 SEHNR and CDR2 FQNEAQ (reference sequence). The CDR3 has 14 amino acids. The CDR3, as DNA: TGTGCCAGCAGCTTTCAGCTAAGTGGAGATACGCAGTATTTT. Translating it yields CASSFQLSGDTQYF.

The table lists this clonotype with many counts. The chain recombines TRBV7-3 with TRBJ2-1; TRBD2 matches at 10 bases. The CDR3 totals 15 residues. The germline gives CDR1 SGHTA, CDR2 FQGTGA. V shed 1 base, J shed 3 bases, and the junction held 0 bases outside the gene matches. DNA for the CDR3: TGTGCCAGCAGCTTAAGGACTAGCGGCTACAATGAGCAGTTCTTC. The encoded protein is CASSLRTSGYNEQFF. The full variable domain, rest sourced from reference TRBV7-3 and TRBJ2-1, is GAGVSQTPSNKVTEKGKYVELRCDPISGHTALYWYRQSLGQGPEFLIYFQGTGAADDSGLPNDRFFAVRPEGSVSTLKIQRTERGDSAVYLCASSLRTSGYNEQFFGPGTRLTVL.

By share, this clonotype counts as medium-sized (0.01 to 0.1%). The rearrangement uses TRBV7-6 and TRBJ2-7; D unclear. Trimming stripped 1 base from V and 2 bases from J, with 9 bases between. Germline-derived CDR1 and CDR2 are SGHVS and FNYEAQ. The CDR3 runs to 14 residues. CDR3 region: CASSLGDSTYEQYF. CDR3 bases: TGTGCCAGCAGCTTAGGAGATTCCACCTACGAGCAGTACTTC.

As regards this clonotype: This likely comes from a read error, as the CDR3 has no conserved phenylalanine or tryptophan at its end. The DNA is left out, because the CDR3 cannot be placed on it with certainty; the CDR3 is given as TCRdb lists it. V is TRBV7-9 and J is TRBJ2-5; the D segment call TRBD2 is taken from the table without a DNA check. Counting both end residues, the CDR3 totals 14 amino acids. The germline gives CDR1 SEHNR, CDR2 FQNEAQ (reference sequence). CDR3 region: CASSLMELAETQLL.

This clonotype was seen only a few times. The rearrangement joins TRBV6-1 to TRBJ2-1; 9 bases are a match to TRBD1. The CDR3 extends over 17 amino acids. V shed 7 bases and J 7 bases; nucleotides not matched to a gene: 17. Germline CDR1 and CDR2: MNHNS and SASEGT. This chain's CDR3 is CASNLATVGQGWNEQFF. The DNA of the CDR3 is TGTGCCAGCAATCTTGCTACCGTGGGACAGGGATGGAATGAGCAGTTCTTC.

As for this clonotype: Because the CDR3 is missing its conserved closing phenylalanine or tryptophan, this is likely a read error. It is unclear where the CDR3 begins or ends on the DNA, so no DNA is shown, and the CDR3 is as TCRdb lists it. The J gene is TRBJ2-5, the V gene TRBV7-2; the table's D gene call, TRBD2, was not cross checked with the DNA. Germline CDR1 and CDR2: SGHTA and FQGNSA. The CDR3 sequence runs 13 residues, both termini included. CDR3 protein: CASSVSGGETQHL.

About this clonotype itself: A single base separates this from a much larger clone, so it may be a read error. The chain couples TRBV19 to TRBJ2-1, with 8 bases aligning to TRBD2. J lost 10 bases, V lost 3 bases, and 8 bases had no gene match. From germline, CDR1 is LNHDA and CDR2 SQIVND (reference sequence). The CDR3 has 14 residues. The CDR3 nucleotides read TGTGCCAGTAGTATCACACTAGCGGCCTCCGAGCAGTTCTTC. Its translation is CASSITLAASEQFF.

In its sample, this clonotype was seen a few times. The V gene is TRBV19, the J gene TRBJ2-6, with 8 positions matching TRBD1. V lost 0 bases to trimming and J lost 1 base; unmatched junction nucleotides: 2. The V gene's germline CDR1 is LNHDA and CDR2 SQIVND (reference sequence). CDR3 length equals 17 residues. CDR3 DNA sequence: TGTGCCAGTAGTATAGAATGGACAGGGTCTGGGGCCAACGTCCTGACTTTC. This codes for CASSIEWTGSGANVLTF.